This TCR beta chain originates from a study of beta chain features in type 1 diabetes. As to this clone: Its antigen is not known.

V gave up 6 bases and J gave up 10 bases; unmatched junction bases: 5. There are 14 residues in the CDR3. The germline V gene has CDR1 MNHNY and CDR2 SVGAGI (reference sequence). Findings and limits, study-wide: Patients with Type 1 diabetes showed moderately but significantly shorter TCRB CDR3s in all four CD4+ subsets.

The whole isolated RNA underwent reverse transcription, so sequencing captured expressed TCRB transcripts. TCRdb's table, derived via immunoSEQ multiplex PCR, lists solely in-frame clones and lacks some. The sample comprises fewer than 200,000 clones, 10% of which are singletons, and more than 0.45% rests with the top ten. The receptor was isolated from a man aged 25 to 40 with type 1 diabetes. Sequencing used central memory CD4+ T cells from blood. The rearrangement joins TRBV6-6 to TRBJ2-1, with 14 bases that match TRBD2. Written as DNA, the CDR3 is TGTGCCAGCAGCTCCGGGACTAGCGGGAGAGAGCAGTTCTTC. It codes for CASSSGTSGREQFF.